The TCR beta chain described here comes from a study of blood T cell repertoires in COVID-19. Overall study context: The origin of the acute and convalescent COVID-19 samples was the United States, Italy and Spain. PBMCs, B-cell-depleted T cells, or T cells provided the cDNA or gDNA that made up the material.

Original methodology: Using reference gene primer amplification, nucleated cell counts were estimated. Repertoires were generated with immunoSEQ multiplex PCR, while TCRdb's copy carries only in-frame clones and drops some. The V and J calls and clone size were taken over from that table, and D and trimming were inferred from the DNA. The sample has some 40,000 clones, around four fifths seen once. This sequence was found in a woman aged 80 or older with acute or convalescent COVID-19. Input material: peripheral blood.

The CDR3 DNA reads TGTGCCAGCAGCTTACGGGCGGGGAATCAGCCCCAGCATTTT. Amino acids: CASSLRAGNQPQHF. J is TRBJ1-5 and V is TRBV5-5; D not certain. Trimming removed 2 bases from V and 4 bases from J, with 10 bases in between. The CDR3 has 14 amino acids. Germline CDR1 SGHKS, CDR2 YYEKEE (reference sequence).